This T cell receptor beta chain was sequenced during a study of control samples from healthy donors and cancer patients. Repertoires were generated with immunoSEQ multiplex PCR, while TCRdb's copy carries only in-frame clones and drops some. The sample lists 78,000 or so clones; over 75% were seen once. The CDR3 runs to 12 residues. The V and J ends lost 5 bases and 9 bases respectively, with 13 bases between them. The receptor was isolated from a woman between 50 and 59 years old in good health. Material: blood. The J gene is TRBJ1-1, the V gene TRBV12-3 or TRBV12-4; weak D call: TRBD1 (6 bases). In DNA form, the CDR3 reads TGTGCCAGCAGTCAGGGGACGGAGAAAGCTTTCTTT. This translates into CASSQGTEKAFF.